This T cell receptor (beta chain) stems from a study of blood T cell repertoires in COVID-19. About the research overall: PBMCs, B-cell-depleted T cells, or T cells were the source of the cDNA or gDNA that made up the material.

Original handling: The assay estimated nucleated cells by amplifying reference gene primers. Data came from immunoSEQ multiplex PCR; TCRdb stores just in-frame clones and leaves some out. V, J and clone size reflect that table, while D and trimming were determined from the DNA. The sample yields about 260,000 clones, approximately 85% seen once. The CDR3 sequence is 14 residues long. V was clipped by 6 bases and J by 1 base; unmatched bases: 3. CDR1 is LNHDA, CDR2 SQIVND, per germline (reference sequence). This clone was observed a single time. In terms of age and location, participants ranged from roughly 18 to 100 years and lived in under 30 US areas. Clinical histories supplied by participants themselves formed the basis of cohort assignment.

The TCR was taken from a woman aged 45-60 years who had recovered from COVID-19. The sequenced material came from PBMCs or T cells enriched from blood (not recorded which). The chain carries TRBV19 and TRBJ1-1, with 9 bases that match TRBD1. In DNA, the CDR3 is TGTGCCAGTAGAGGACAGGGGACGAACACTGAAGCTTTCTTT. It specifies CASRGQGTNTEAFF.